Sequencing of this T cell receptor (beta chain) was carried out in a study of blood T cell repertoires in COVID-19. Study-wide background: From T cells, B-cell-depleted T cells, or PBMCs came the material, which was cDNA or gDNA.

V trimming: 0 bases; J trimming: 1 base; junction bases outside the gene matches: 6. CDR3 length: 17 residues. The germline V gene encodes CDR1 KGHDR and CDR2 SFDVKD. The assay was immunoSEQ multiplex PCR, and TCRdb's table has in-frame clones only and misses some. The sample contains approximately 150,000 clones, 80% to 90% of which appear only once. The sequencing input was peripheral blood. This clonotype was sampled from a middle-aged man with acute or convalescent COVID-19. The chain uses TRBV24-1 and TRBJ2-3, with 7 bases that match TRBD1. The CDR3 protein is CATSDLIGGKGTDTQYF. In DNA form, the CDR3 reads TGTGCCACCAGTGATTTGATAGGGGGCAAGGGCACAGATACGCAGTATTTT.